The sequence of this TCR beta chain was determined in a study of T cell responses to AZD1222 COVID-19 vaccine. Comment on this clone: What it recognizes is unknown.

The CDR3 has 14 residues. The V and J ends lost 8 bases and 7 bases, in that order; junction bases with no gene match: 5. Germline V gene lookup returns CDR1 MNHEY and CDR2 SVGAGI. The data were produced by immunoSEQ multiplex PCR, yet TCRdb's version contains in-frame clones alone and is incomplete. This sample has 100,000 or so clones, with more than 75% found just once. Study-wide results and caveats: Repertoires were obtained solely post-peak T cell response. Recipients of two AZD1222 doses showed rising Spike-specific TCR breadth and depth. In the spike-specific TCR repertoire, nearly half reportedly target unmutated variant regions. Baseline serostatus was positive in only a handful of AZD1222 recipients.

The TCR sequence derives from an adult in good health. The gene calls are TRBV6-5 and TRBJ1-6, with 10 bases aligning to TRBD1. The specimen was peripheral blood, collected on day 0 of AZD1222 vaccination. The CDR3 protein is CASRPGQGNSPLHF. As DNA, the CDR3 is TGTGCCAGCCGTCCGGGACAGGGGAATTCACCCCTCCACTTT.